The 17 T cell receptor beta chains below were found in one sample sequenced in a study of cytomegalovirus exposure and HLA in healthy donors. Here immunoSEQ multiplex PCR was the method, and the copy in TCRdb shows in-frame clones only, minus some. The sample has 50,000 to 65,000 clones, around 96% seen once. Sequencing was done on a sample of PBMCs. The receptor source for this set is a woman aged 18 to 35 in good health and CMV-seronegative.

The chain carries TRBV28 and TRBJ2-5; perhaps TRBD1 as D (7 bases). CDR3 length: 16 amino acids. Per germline, CDR1 MDHEN and CDR2 SYDVKM. The V end was cut by 8 bases, the J end by 0 bases, with 19 bases between. CDR3 DNA: TGTGCCAGCGGGAATTGGGGGGACAGCTACCAAGAGACCCAGTACTTC. Translating gives CASGNWGDSYQETQYF.

This clone is medium-sized in the sample. The chain has TRBV25-1 and TRBJ2-5; 8 bases match TRBD2. V was pared by 4 bases and J by 5 bases, with 9 bases of the junction left unmatched. Germline V gene lookup returns CDR1 MGHDK and CDR2 SYGVNS. CDR3 length: 15 amino acids. In DNA form, the CDR3 reads TGTGCCAGCAGTGGGGCCAGCGGGGGCGGGGAGACCCAGTACTTC. Encoded protein: CASSGASGGGETQYF.

This clone has just one count. The gene calls are TRBV7-9 and TRBJ2-3; 15 bases align to TRBD2. V dropped 6 bases and J dropped 2; count of bases not matched to a gene: 6. CDR3 length: 17 residues. Germline V CDR1 and CDR2: SEHNR, FQNEAQ (reference sequence). The CDR3 is CASRAGLAGGNTDTQYF. The CDR3 coding sequence is TGTGCCAGCAGAGCCGGACTAGCGGGGGGGAACACAGATACGCAGTATTTT.

The rearrangement joins TRBV7-9 to TRBJ2-5, with a possible D match to TRBD2 (6 bases). Germline loops: CDR1 SEHNR, CDR2 FQNEAQ (reference sequence). The length of the CDR3 is 15 residues. Trimming cost V 2 bases and J 5 bases, with 15 bases left between them. The CDR3 nucleotides are TGTGCCAGCAGCTTAAGGGTCGGGAGTGTGGAGACCCAGTACTTC. Translated: CASSLRVGSVETQYF. Looking up the rest from reference TRBV7-9 and TRBJ2-5 gives the full variable domain: DTGVSQNPRHKITKRGQNVTFRCDPISEHNRLYWYRQTLGQGPEFLTYFQNEAQLEKSRLLSDRFSAERPKGSFSTLEIQRTEQGDSAMYLCASSLRVGSVETQYFGPGTRLLVL.

Here the CDR3 reads CASSVEGGRQYF. Here the CDR3 DNA reads TGTGCCAGCAGCGTAGAAGGGGGAAGGCAGTACTTC. The V call is TRBV9, the J call TRBJ2-7; D is perhaps TRBD1 (6 bases). Trimming took 0 bases from V and 9 from J, leaving 10 bases between them. The CDR3 sequence is 12 residues long. Germline V gives CDR1 SGDLS, CDR2 YYNGEE.

The chain links TRBV29-1 to TRBJ1-2; the D is unclear. V was cut by 3 bases and J by 8 bases, with 7 bases left in between. There are 10 residues in the CDR3. CDR1 and CDR2 (germline): SQVTM, ANQGSEA. The CDR3 spells CSVDDLGYTF. CDR3 DNA: TGCAGCGTTGATGACTTAGGCTACACCTTC.

This chain joins TRBV21-1 and TRBJ2-7; TRBD1 is the table's D call and was not checked against the DNA. TRBV21-1 is deemed a pseudogene. The length of the CDR3 is 15 residues. CDR3 protein: CASSKVGDRDYEQYF. The CDR3 DNA is TGTGCCAGCAGCAAAGTGGGGGACAGGGACTACGAGCAGTACTTC.

The J gene is TRBJ2-7, the V gene TRBV7-8; no clear D gene. V was cut by 7 bases and J by 3 bases, with 19 bases left in between. This CDR3 contains 15 residues. Germline assignment: CDR1 SGHVS and CDR2 FQNEAQ. This CDR3 is CASTATFGRYYEQYF. DNA of the CDR3: TGTGCCAGCACCGCGACTTTTGGCCGTTACTACGAGCAGTACTTC. Full variable domain (remainder filled in from reference TRBV7-8 and TRBJ2-7): GAGVSQSPRYKVAKRGQDVALRCDPISGHVSLFWYQQALGQGPEFLTYFQNEAQLDKSGLPSDRFFAERPEGSVSTLKIQRTQQEDSAVYLCASTATFGRYYEQYFGPGTRLTVT.

This chain connects TRBV9 to TRBJ2-1; D perhaps matches TRBD2 (6 bases). V was shortened by 3 bases and J by 0 bases, with 16 bases between the two germline ends. This CDR3 spans 17 amino acids. The germline V gene has CDR1 SGDLS and CDR2 YYNGEE. CDR3 residues: CASSAPIEGGSYNEQFF. The CDR3 coding sequence is TGTGCCAGCAGCGCCCCTATTGAGGGAGGCTCCTACAATGAGCAGTTCTTC.

This clone was recorded only once. V is TRBV7-2 and J is TRBJ2-2; 9 bases map to TRBD1. V was pared by 6 bases and J by 6 bases, with 5 bases of the junction left unmatched. The CDR3 length is 14 residues. Germline V gene sequence: CDR1 SGHTA, CDR2 FQGNSA. CDR3 in amino acids: CASRTTGGPGELFF. The CDR3 DNA is TGTGCCAGCAGGACAACAGGGGGCCCCGGGGAGCTGTTTTTT. Full variable domain (remainder filled in from reference TRBV7-2 and TRBJ2-2): GAGVSQSPSNKVTEKGKDVELRCDPISGHTALYWYRQSLGQGLEFLIYFQGNSAPDKSGLPSDRFSAERTGGSVSTLTIQRTQQEDSAVYLCASRTTGGPGELFFGEGSRLTVL.

The chain is built from TRBV7-2 and TRBJ2-5, with D maybe TRBD1 (5 bases). Germline-derived CDR1 and CDR2 are SGHTA and FQGNSA. This CDR3 has 16 residues. V lost 6 bases and J lost 1, with 18 bases in between. CDR3 protein: CASSLGVGFGQETQYF. CDR3 coding DNA: TGTGCCAGCAGTCTAGGGGTGGGCTTCGGCCAAGAGACCCAGTACTTC.

The chain links TRBV2 to TRBJ2-1, with 10 bases matching TRBD2. Unmatched junction bases numbered 11, after V lost 3 bases and J lost 9 bases. The CDR3 is 16 amino acids. The V gene's germline CDR1 is SNHLY and CDR2 FYNNEI. CDR3 nucleotides: TGTGCCAGCAGTGAGGGTCAGCGGGAGGGCTTGGTTGAGCAGTTCTTC. Its translation: CASSEGQREGLVEQFF.

The rearrangement links TRBV4-3 to TRBJ1-1; 9 nucleotides agree with TRBD1. Germline V gene data show CDR1 as LGHNA and CDR2 as YSLEER. With V trimmed by 1 base and J by 3 bases, 0 bases remained unmatched. CDR3 length equals 14 residues. Here the CDR3 reads CASSQGTGDTEAFF. The CDR3 region has the DNA TGCGCCAGCAGCCAAGGGACAGGGGACACTGAAGCTTTCTTT.

This rearrangement joins TRBV27 to TRBJ1-5; possibly TRBD1 for D (5 bases). Per the germline V gene, CDR1 is MNHEY and CDR2 is SMNVEV (reference sequence). V was pared by 4 bases and J by 0 bases, with 13 bases between. This CDR3 comprises 16 residues. CDR3 sequence (DNA): TGTGCCAGCAGTTGGGGCAGGGTCTATAGCAATCAGCCCCAGCATTTT. The encoded protein is CASSWGRVYSNQPQHF.

The rearrangement joins TRBV19 to TRBJ1-5, with D unresolved. The V gene lost 3 bases and the J gene lost 1 base, with 7 bases spanning the gap. Germline V gene data show CDR1 as LNHDA and CDR2 as SQIVND (reference sequence). CDR3 length: 14 residues. The CDR3 sequence: CASSIWQSNQPQHF. Here the CDR3 DNA reads TGTGCCAGTAGTATTTGGCAGAGCAATCAGCCCCAGCATTTT.

The rearrangement joins TRBV11-2 to TRBJ2-7; 7 nucleotides agree with TRBD2. CDR3 length: 15 amino acids. The V gene's germline CDR1 is SGHAT and CDR2 FQNNGV. The V and J ends lost 1 base and 3 bases, in that order; junction bases with no gene match: 6. CDR3 nucleotide sequence: TGTGCCAGCAGCTTAGGCGGACTAGTTCGCTACGAGCAGTACTTC. This sequence encodes CASSLGGLVRYEQYF.

V gene TRBV28 combines with J gene TRBJ2-7, with D perhaps matching TRBD2 (5 bases). Germline V gives CDR1 MDHEN, CDR2 SYDVKM. V lost 10 bases and J lost 0, with 19 bases in between. This CDR3 comprises 15 residues. CDR3 DNA sequence: TGTGCCACCAAATCTCCGGGCCGGGGCTCCTACGAGCAGTACTTC. It is translated as CATKSPGRGSYEQYF.